The present T cell receptor (beta chain) was sequenced within a study of a mutant IDH1 vaccine in newly diagnosed glioma. Points on this clone: The same CDR3 can be traced to other DNA sequences in this sample.

Sequencing used immunoSEQ multiplex PCR; TCRdb keeps in-frame clones, though not all of them. The sample has 80,000 to 100,000 clones; roughly 77% are singletons. The CDR3 spans 14 residues. CDR1 and CDR2 (germline): MNHEY, SVGAGI. Trimming removed 3 bases at V and 8 bases at J, with 13 bases between. Time point of the sample: baseline, week 1 (first vaccination visit). Treatment of the sample: pre-vaccination baseline after standard-of-care therapy. The source was PBMCs, collected from a glioma patient treated with radiotherapy, temozolomide or both. The TCR was taken from a man aged 35-49 years with glioma. This chain uses TRBV6-5 with TRBJ1-4, with D tentatively TRBD1 (5 bases). This chain's CDR3 is CASSYVGTGEKLFF. CDR3 in DNA: TGTGCCAGCAGTTATGTGGGGACTGGGGAAAAACTGTTTTTT.